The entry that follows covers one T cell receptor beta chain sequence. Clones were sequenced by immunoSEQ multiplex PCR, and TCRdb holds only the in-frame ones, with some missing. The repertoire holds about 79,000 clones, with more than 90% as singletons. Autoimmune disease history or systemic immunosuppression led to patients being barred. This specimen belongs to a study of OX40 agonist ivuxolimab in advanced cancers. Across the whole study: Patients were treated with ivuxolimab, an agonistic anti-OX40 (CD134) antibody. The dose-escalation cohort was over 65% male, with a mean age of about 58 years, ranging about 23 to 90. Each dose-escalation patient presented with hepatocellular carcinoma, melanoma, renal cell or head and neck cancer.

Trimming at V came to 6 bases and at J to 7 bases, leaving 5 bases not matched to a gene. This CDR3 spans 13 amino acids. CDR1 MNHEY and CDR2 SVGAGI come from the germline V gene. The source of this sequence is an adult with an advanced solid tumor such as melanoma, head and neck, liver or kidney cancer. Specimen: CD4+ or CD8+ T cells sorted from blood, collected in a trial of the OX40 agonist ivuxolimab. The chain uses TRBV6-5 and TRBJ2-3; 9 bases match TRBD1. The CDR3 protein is CASRGQGVNTQYF. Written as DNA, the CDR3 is TGTGCCAGCAGGGGACAGGGAGTGAATACGCAGTATTTT.